The T cell receptor (beta chain) under discussion was sequenced for a study of identical twins. Findings of the study overall: Cord blood beta clonotypes that were abundant carried fewer insertions, and memory repertoires showed no such trend.

V lost 6 bases, J lost 4 bases, and 18 bases lay in between. Germline V gene sequence: CDR1 ENHRY, CDR2 SYGVKD. The length of the CDR3 is 15 residues. All donors comprised healthy Caucasians. A word on this clonotype: What it binds is not known.

With template switching, a universal primer site was added, and the cDNA carried unique molecular identifiers. MiXCR was run by TCRdb on the 5' RACE reads, yielding one entry per CDR3 protein. The data hold 640,000 or so distinct CDR3 sequences, with 5.5% to 6.5% observed a single time. The chain recombines TRBV10-3 with TRBJ2-5; D is perhaps TRBD1 or TRBD2 (7 bases each). Input material: naive T cells sorted from blood. The receptor's source is a man between 18 and 35 years old in good health. This chain's CDR3 is CAISIGGRGGETQYF. CDR3 coding DNA: TGTGCCATCAGCATAGGGGGCAGGGGGGGAGAGACCCAGTACTTC.